What follows are 12 T cell receptor beta chains derived from one specimen sequenced in a study of T cell repertoires in cytomegalovirus infection. TCRdb processed the reads anew with MiXCR; each CDR3 protein has one entry. The sample includes 450,000 to 550,000 distinct CDR3 sequences, about 15% seen only once; the top ten take more than 20%. The sample was CD8+ T cells from PBMCs. Every receptor here comes from a human donor in good health (CMV status not recorded). Some clones in this sample may be carry-over from other donors' samples.

The rearrangement joins TRBV6-1 to TRBJ2-7, with 7 bases aligning to TRBD1. Germline CDR1 is MNHNS and CDR2 is SASEGT. With V trimmed by 6 bases and J by 0 bases, 11 bases remained unmatched. The CDR3 is 16 residues long. The CDR3 here is CASSRDRVTFSYEQYF. The CDR3 nucleotides read TGTGCCAGCAGCCGAGACAGGGTCACTTTCTCCTACGAGCAGTACTTC.

This clonotype was observed a handful of times. V usage is TRBV9 and J usage is TRBJ2-1, with 12 positions matching TRBD2. This CDR3 contains 16 residues. Unmatched junction bases numbered 5, after V lost 3 bases and J lost 4 bases. Germline lookup yields CDR1 SGDLS and CDR2 YYNGEE. The CDR3 here is CASSAGGLAGYNEQFF. CDR3 in DNA: TGTGCCAGCAGCGCGGGAGGACTAGCGGGGTACAATGAGCAGTTCTTC.

This clonotype showed up just a few times. The V and J genes are TRBV6-5 and TRBJ2-1, with D tentatively TRBD2 (6 bases). The germline gives CDR1 MNHEY, CDR2 SVGAGI. Trimming stripped 2 bases from V and 5 bases from J, with 19 bases between. The CDR3 sequence is 17 residues long. Here the CDR3 reads CASSYTTSSRGHNEQFF. The CDR3 nucleotides read TGTGCCAGCAGTTACACAACTAGCTCGAGGGGCCACAATGAGCAGTTCTTC.

The table lists this clonotype with many counts. The chain carries TRBV7-3 and TRBJ2-7, with 7 bases aligning to TRBD1. The CDR3 length is 13 residues. J lost 5 bases, V lost 5 bases, and 6 bases had no gene match. Germline CDR1 SGHTA, CDR2 FQGTGA. The CDR3 region is CASSPTGVDEQYF. CDR3 nucleotide sequence: TGTGCCAGCAGCCCCACAGGGGTGGACGAGCAGTACTTC.

The chain is built from TRBV9 and TRBJ2-3; tentative D call: TRBD2 (5 bases). Between the trimmed V and J ends, which lost 1 base and 4 bases, there was a span of 25 bases. The length of the CDR3 is 19 residues. The germline gives CDR1 SGDLS, CDR2 YYNGEE. The CDR3 DNA reads TGTGCCAGCAGCGTACGGGTTTGGGGAGAAACGGTCAACCCAGATACGCAGTATTTT. Translation: CASSVRVWGETVNPDTQYF.

This clonotype was detected only a few times. V and J are TRBV19 and TRBJ1-1; D is ambiguous. The length of the CDR3 is 13 residues. The germline V gene encodes CDR1 LNHDA and CDR2 SQIVND (reference sequence). The CDR3 bases are TGTGCATCACTTGCGGGCTGGAACACTGAAGCTTTCTTT. This codes for CASLAGWNTEAFF.

This clonotype was seen a handful of times. The J gene is TRBJ2-3, the V gene TRBV7-9; either TRBD1 or TRBD2 may supply D (5 bases each). The V gene lost 5 bases and the J gene lost 3 bases, with 15 bases spanning the gap. There are 15 residues in the CDR3. Germline V gene data show CDR1 as SEHNR and CDR2 as FQNEAQ (reference sequence). CDR3 amino acids: CASSPREMGTDTQYF. The CDR3 DNA reads as TGTGCCAGCAGCCCCAGGGAGATGGGGACAGATACGCAGTATTTT.

Points on this clonotype: Given a much more abundant clone one base away, this may be a read error. V usage is TRBV6-6 and J usage is TRBJ2-2, with D perhaps matching TRBD1 or TRBD2 (7 bases each). The CDR3 runs to 14 residues. Germline V gene lookup returns CDR1 MNHNY and CDR2 SVGAGI (reference sequence). CDR3 bases: TGTGCCAGCATCCAGGGGGGGGGAGGCGGGGTGCTGTTTTTT. Amino acid sequence: CASIQGGGGGVLFF.

This clonotype was counted at least ten times. The chain combines TRBV6-6 with TRBJ1-5, with 7 positions matching TRBD1. Per the germline V gene, CDR1 is MNHNY and CDR2 is SVGAGI (reference sequence). This CDR3 region has 15 residues. The V segment lost 7 bases and the J segment 1 base; nucleotides outside the gene matches: 7. CDR3 DNA: TGTGCCAGCACCCTACAGGGGCGGAGCAATCAGCCCCAGCATTTT. Its translation: CASTLQGRSNQPQHF.

This clonotype has only one observation. J is TRBJ2-7 and V is TRBV15; no definite D call. With 6 bases removed from V and 2 bases from J, the gap between germline ends came to 11 bases. The CDR3 contains 13 residues. Germline loops: CDR1 LNHNV, CDR2 YYDKDF (reference sequence). CDR3 DNA: TGTGCCACCAGTCCGACACGAACCTACGAGCAGTACTTC. Protein: CATSPTRTYEQYF.

This clonotype was observed a handful of times. The chain joins TRBV5-5 to TRBJ2-2; D remains ambiguous. This CDR3 spans 12 amino acids. Germline loops: CDR1 SGHKS, CDR2 YYEKEE (reference sequence). V was shortened by 4 bases and J by 6 bases, with 7 bases between the two germline ends. The CDR3 reads CASSPYPGELFF. The CDR3 DNA follows: TGTGCCAGCAGCCCCTATCCCGGGGAGCTGTTTTTT.

This clonotype was seen many times. This chain joins TRBV28 and TRBJ2-1; TRBD2 matches at 10 bases. The CDR3 spans 14 residues. Trimming at V came to 6 bases and at J to 7 bases, leaving 6 bases not matched to a gene. The germline CDR1 and CDR2 sequences are MDHEN and SYDVKM. Here the CDR3 reads CASRISGRKNEQFF. DNA for the CDR3: TGTGCCAGCAGGATTAGCGGGAGGAAGAATGAGCAGTTCTTC.